Listed below are T cell receptor beta chains from one sample, sequenced in a study of cytomegalovirus exposure and HLA in healthy donors. This table comes from immunoSEQ multiplex PCR, and its TCRdb copy is limited to in-frame clones, with some not included. Of a few hundred thousand clones in the sample, approximately 81% were seen once. The sequencing input was PBMCs. Every receptor here comes from a man aged 30-40 years in good health and CMV-seronegative. The CDR3 runs from the conserved cysteine through the conserved F or W. The order of the fields is J gene, V gene, clone size, D gene, CDR3 DNA, CDR3 protein. D genes are given only for firm matches. Not all rows give a size; the values are once, few, many and, for expanded clones, a class.

TRBJ2-1 TRBV7-9 NA TRBD2 TGTGCCAGCAGCCCAAGGGGTTCTAGCGGGGGGTACAATGAGCAGTTCTTC CASSPRGSSGGYNEQFF
TRBJ2-7 TRBV10-3 NA NA TGTGCCATCAGTGGGGTAGGGGAATACGAGCAGTACTTC CAISGVGEYEQYF
TRBJ2-1 TRBV7-9 NA TRBD2 TGTGCCAGCAGCCGCGGGGGGCGGGATGAGCAGTTCTTC CASSRGGRDEQFF
TRBJ2-7 TRBV4-1 NA TRBD1 TGCGCCGGCAGCCAACCACAGGGGACCCACGAGCAGTACTTC CAGSQPQGTHEQYF
TRBJ1-6 TRBV18 NA NA TGTGCCAGCCAGGAAGGAGGAGGTACTTCACCCCTCCACTTT CASQEGGGTSPLHF
TRBJ2-7 TRBV5-1 NA NA TGCGCCAGCAGCCCAGAGCGGATATCCTACGAGCAGTACTTC CASSPERISYEQYF
TRBJ2-1 TRBV9 NA NA TGTGCCAGCAGCGTCCTTGGGGGGTCCAATGAGCAGTTCTTC CASSVLGGSNEQFF
TRBJ2-1 TRBV11-3 NA NA TGTGCCAGCAGCTTAGCAGGGATCAATGAGCAGTTCTTC CASSLAGINEQFF
TRBJ1-1 TRBV18 NA NA TGTGCCAGCTCACCCTTTCCGGCGGGGAACACTGAAGCTTTCTTT CASSPFPAGNTEAFF
TRBJ1-2 TRBV29-1 NA NA TGCAGCGTTGAAGCTAGGTATGGCTACACCTTC CSVEARYGYTF
TRBJ1-2 TRBV2 NA NA TGTGCCAGCAGTTTGACAGGCCATGGCTACACCTTC CASSLTGHGYTF
TRBJ2-7 TRBV5-4 NA NA TGTGCCAGCAGCTCTTGGGACTCCAGCTACGAGCAGTACTTC CASSSWDSSYEQYF
TRBJ2-5 TRBV19 NA TRBD1 TGTGCCAGCTCAGTGGGACAGCCCCAAGAGACCCAGTACTTC CASSVGQPQETQYF
TRBJ2-4 TRBV2 NA NA TGTGCCAGCGTGGGGGGGAGGGGGTCCAAAAACATTCAGTACTTC CASVGGRGSKNIQYF
TRBJ1-6 TRBV9 few NA TGTGCCAGCAGGGGGGACTCTCAAACCTATAATTCACCCCTCCACTTT CASRGDSQTYNSPLHF
TRBJ1-1 TRBV6-5 NA TRBD1 TGTGCCAGCCGGGACAGGGGGTCCACTGAAGCTTTCTTT CASRDRGSTEAFF
TRBJ2-1 TRBV25-1 NA TRBD2 TGTGCCGCCCGCGGGGGGCCCTCCTACAATGAGCAGTTCTTC CAARGGPSYNEQFF
TRBJ2-7 TRBV7-9 NA NA TGTGCCACCGGACATTCGGAGGGTTACGAGCAGTACTTC CATGHSEGYEQYF
TRBJ2-3 TRBV5-6 NA NA TGTGCCAGCAGCCCGCCAGGGGTGAGCACAGATACGCAGTATTTT CASSPPGVSTDTQYF
TRBJ2-7 TRBV5-6 NA TRBD1 TGTGCCAGCAGCTTGTTGGACAGGGTCTACGAGCAGTACTTC CASSLLDRVYEQYF
TRBJ1-2 TRBV7-2 once NA TGTGCCAGCAGCCGACCGGACAGAGAATATGGCTACACCTTC CASSRPDREYGYTF
TRBJ1-2 TRBV5-1 NA NA TGCGCCAGCAGCTCTGTACAGGGATCCGGCTACACCTTC CASSSVQGSGYTF
TRBJ2-7 TRBV28 NA TRBD1 TGTGCCAGCAGTTTGCCAACAGGGGGGACTGATCCCTACGAGCAGTACTTC CASSLPTGGTDPYEQYF
TRBJ2-7 TRBV2 NA TRBD2 TGTGCCAGCAGCCCTTCTCTAGCGGGGGGCCGTCACGAGCAGTACTTC CASSPSLAGGRHEQYF
TRBJ1-2 TRBV27 NA TRBD1 TGTGCCAGCGGTAGACAGGGTTACTATGGCTACACCTTC CASGRQGYYGYTF
TRBJ1-1 TRBV15 NA NA TGTGCCACCAGCAGAGATCGCAGGATGAGGGCTGTGAACACTGAAGCTTTCTTT CATSRDRRMRAVNTEAFF
TRBJ1-2 TRBV4-1 NA TRBD1 TGCGCCAGCAGCCAAGTTTTCAGGGACAGGGGGGTTAACTATGGCTACACCTTC CASSQVFRDRGVNYGYTF
TRBJ1-2 TRBV28 NA NA TGTGCCAGCAGTCTAGGCCCTGACAGACGGAGAGTCTATGGCTACACCTTC CASSLGPDRRRVYGYTF
TRBJ1-1 TRBV5-1 few NA TGCGCCAGCAAAATCTCCTTGAACACTGAAGCTTTCTTT CASKISLNTEAFF
TRBJ1-6 TRBV7-9 NA TRBD1 TGTGCCAGCAGCCTACAGGGGTCACATAATTCACCCCTCCACTTT CASSLQGSHNSPLHF
TRBJ2-2 TRBV11-2 few NA TGTGCCAGCAGCTTTAGACAGGCCGGGGAGCTGTTTTTT CASSFRQAGELFF
TRBJ1-2 TRBV5-5 NA NA TGTGCCAGCAGCGAAAACAGGGTTGACTATGGCTACACCTTC CASSENRVDYGYTF
TRBJ2-2 TRBV29-1 NA NA TGCAGCGTTGAAGTCCCACAGGGTGGCACCGGGGAGCTGTTTTTT CSVEVPQGGTGELFF
TRBJ1-2 TRBV5-4 NA NA TGTGCCAGCAGCTGGAGTAGGGGAGGAAACTATGGCTACACCTTC CASSWSRGGNYGYTF
TRBJ2-2 TRBV25-1 NA NA TGTGCCAGCAGTGGACTTCTTTACACCGGGGAGCTGTTTTTT CASSGLLYTGELFF
TRBJ1-1 TRBV6-6 NA NA TGTGCCAGCAGTTACTCTCGCTCAGCGATGAACACTGAAGCTTTCTTT CASSYSRSAMNTEAFF
TRBJ2-2 TRBV5-4 NA TRBD2 TGTGCCAGCAGCTTGGGTCTAGCGGGGGGCCCGATCGGGGAGCTGTTTTTT CASSLGLAGGPIGELFF
TRBJ1-1 TRBV6-1 NA TRBD1 TGTGCCAGCAGTGAAATAGGGACAGGAGCCACTGAAGCTTTCTTT CASSEIGTGATEAFF
TRBJ2-1 TRBV7-9 NA TRBD1 TGTGCCAGCAGCACAGGACAGGGGCCCCACAATGAGCAGTTCTTC CASSTGQGPHNEQFF
TRBJ2-1 TRBV6-4 few NA TGTGCCAGCAGTGACTCGGGGACAAGGGCCTACAATGAGCAGTTCTTC CASSDSGTRAYNEQFF
TRBJ2-7 TRBV5-1 once TRBD1 TGCGCCAGCAGGTCCCTGACAGGGGGCGTTTACGAGCAGTACTTC CASRSLTGGVYEQYF
TRBJ2-5 TRBV5-1 NA NA TGCGCCAGCAGCTTAGAGGGGGGGACGGTAGAGACCCAGTACTTC CASSLEGGTVETQYF
TRBJ1-5 TRBV6-6 NA TRBD1 TGTGCCAGCGGAAAGGACAGGGCTAGTCAGCCCCAGCATTTT CASGKDRASQPQHF
TRBJ2-2 TRBV5-6 NA TRBD2 TGTGCCAGCAGCTTCTCGGGACTAGCGGGGGACACCGGGGAGCTGTTTTTT CASSFSGLAGDTGELFF